Below are 10 T cell receptor beta chains sequenced from a single sample in a study of shared clonotypes between healthy human individuals. Produced via immunoSEQ multiplex PCR; TCRdb's table is partial and in-frame only. Found here are around 500,000 clones, approximately 78% of them singletons; the top ten hold around 13%. The sample taken for sequencing was PBMCs. The receptors were gathered from a woman in her forties in good health. Some clones in this sample may be carry-over from other donors' samples.

This chain joins TRBV7-6 and TRBJ1-5; possibly TRBD1 for D (5 bases). Germline CDR1 SGHVS, CDR2 FNYEAQ. This CDR3 spans 16 amino acids. V gave up 1 base and J gave up 3 bases, with 13 bases separating them. In DNA form, the CDR3 reads TGTGCCAGCAGCTTAGGGGGCGGATTCGCCAATCAGCCCCAGCATTTT. Translated, it gives CASSLGGGFANQPQHF. Supplemented by reference TRBV7-6 and TRBJ1-5, the full variable domain reads GAGVSQSPRYKVTKRGQDVALRCDPISGHVSLYWYRQALGQGPEFLTYFNYEAQQDKSGLPNDRFSAERPEGSISTLTIQRTEQRDSAMYRCASSLGGGFANQPQHFGDGTRLSIL.

The chain uses TRBV28 and TRBJ1-5; 7 bases line up with TRBD1. The ends lost 7 bases at V and 4 bases at J; junction bases unmatched: 19. CDR1 is MDHEN and CDR2 is SYDVKM in the germline V gene. The CDR3 is 18 residues long. The DNA for the CDR3 is TGTGCCAGCACCCCTCGGTTATCGTACAGGGGATGGAATCAGCCCCAGCATTTT. Translated: CASTPRLSYRGWNQPQHF.

CDR3 in DNA: TGTGCCTGGAGGGAAGGGGCGGTTGGCTACACCTTC. Encoded protein: CAWREGAVGYTF. V and J are TRBV30 and TRBJ1-2; D might be TRBD1 (5 bases). CDR3 length: 12 residues. The germline CDR1 and CDR2 sequences are GTSNPN and SVGIG (reference sequence). The ends were cut back, 3 bases at V and 7 bases at J, with 12 bases in the middle.

Points on this clone: A read error may explain this, as a much larger clone is one base away. The V gene is TRBV2, the J gene TRBJ2-6, with unresolved D. The V gene lost 8 bases and the J gene lost 1 base, with 3 bases spanning the gap. CDR3 length: 12 residues. Germline V CDR1 and CDR2: SNHLY, FYNNEI. The CDR3 here is CASFSGANVLTF. DNA for the CDR3: TGTGCCAGCTTTTCTGGGGCCAACGTCCTGACTTTC.

This rearrangement joins TRBV30 to TRBJ2-1, with D tentatively TRBD2 (6 bases). Trimming took off 2 bases at V and 8 bases at J, with 13 bases between the two ends. The CDR3 is 13 amino acids. Germline V lookup: CDR1 GTSNPN, CDR2 SVGIG (reference sequence). CDR3 sequence: CAWSPGSWYEQFF. The CDR3 nucleotides are TGTGCCTGGAGTCCCGGGAGCTGGTATGAGCAGTTCTTC.

The CDR3 loop reads CASSQARASNNSPLHF. CDR3 DNA: TGTGCCAGCAGCCAAGCCCGCGCCTCAAATAATTCACCCCTCCACTTT. The V and J genes are TRBV7-9 and TRBJ1-6; D uncertain. Germline V CDR1 and CDR2: SEHNR, FQNEAQ (reference sequence). There are 16 residues in the CDR3. V shed 5 bases and J shed 5 bases, with 16 bases lying between them.

The DNA of the CDR3 is TGTGCCAGCAGCCCGATGGGTAGCAATCAGCCCCAGCATTTT. Amino acids: CASSPMGSNQPQHF. The gene calls are TRBV7-8 and TRBJ1-5; D not certain. Germline V CDR1 and CDR2: SGHVS, FQNEAQ. The CDR3 contains 14 residues. V gave up 5 bases and J gave up 0 bases, with 8 bases separating them.

The chain recombines TRBV30 with TRBJ2-1; D may be TRBD2 (6 bases). The CDR3 spans 16 residues. Trimming left V 5 bases short and J 7 bases short, with 24 bases between. The germline gives CDR1 GTSNPN, CDR2 SVGIG (reference sequence). In DNA form, the CDR3 reads TGTGCCTGGTCATATAGTAGGAGGGTTTGGGTAAATGAGCAGTTCTTC. This translates into CAWSYSRRVWVNEQFF.

This CDR3 is CASSLSESEQFF. CDR3 DNA sequence: TGTGCCAGCAGTTTGAGTGAAAGTGAGCAGTTCTTC. The chain is built from TRBV28 and TRBJ2-1, with D unclear. Germline CDR1 MDHEN, CDR2 SYDVKM. V shed 3 bases and J shed 9 bases, with 9 bases lying between them. The CDR3 length is 12 residues.

This clone was detected a few times. The chain links TRBV28 to TRBJ1-1; D call uncertain. The germline gives CDR1 MDHEN, CDR2 SYDVKM. V shed 6 bases and J shed 4 bases, with 12 bases lying between them. The CDR3 has 13 amino acids. CDR3 amino acids: CASRTDFSTEAFF. The CDR3, as DNA: TGTGCCAGCAGAACCGACTTTAGCACTGAAGCTTTCTTT.